Listed below are T cell receptor beta chains from one sample, sequenced in a study of blood T cell repertoires in COVID-19. TCRdb's table, derived via immunoSEQ multiplex PCR, lists solely in-frame clones and lacks some. The table shows some 350,000 clones, with around 90% occurring only once. Specimen: peripheral blood. These receptors all stem from a woman in her twenties or thirties with COVID-19, enrolled during active disease. The CDR3 runs from the conserved cysteine through the conserved F or W. Each record gives: clone size, J gene, V gene, D gene, CDR3 DNA, CDR3 protein. A D gene is named only where the DNA matches it firmly. Clone sizes are given selectively: once, few, many, or a class where the clone is expanded.

abundance: .
j_gene: TRBJ1-6
v_gene: TRBV7-2
d_gene: .
CDR3nt: TGTGCCAGCAGCTTAGGGTGGGCGCTGCCTAATTCACCCCTCCACTTT
CDR3aa: CASSLGWALPNSPLHF

abundance: .
j_gene: TRBJ1-1
v_gene: TRBV5-1
d_gene: .
CDR3nt: TGCGCCAGCAGCTTGTTACCAGGGTTAGATCTTCTTGCTGAAGCTTTCTTT
CDR3aa: CASSLLPGLDLLAEAFF

abundance: once
j_gene: TRBJ2-3
v_gene: TRBV27
d_gene: .
CDR3nt: TGTGCCAGCTCGGATCCGGGACTTGGACGTGCGGATACGCAGTATTTT
CDR3aa: CASSDPGLGRADTQYF

abundance: .
j_gene: TRBJ1-4
v_gene: TRBV10-1
d_gene: TRBD1
CDR3nt: TGCGCCAGCAGTGAACTGACAGGGGGAGACGAAAAACTGTTTTTT
CDR3aa: CASSELTGGDEKLFF

abundance: .
j_gene: TRBJ2-7
v_gene: TRBV7-2
d_gene: .
CDR3nt: TGTGCCAGCAGCTTAGTCGCCTACGAGCAGTACTTC
CDR3aa: CASSLVAYEQYF

abundance: .
j_gene: TRBJ1-6
v_gene: TRBV5-4
d_gene: TRBD1
CDR3nt: TGTGCCAGCAGCTTCGGGACAGAGAATAATTCACCCCTCCACTTT
CDR3aa: CASSFGTENNSPLHF

abundance: .
j_gene: TRBJ2-3
v_gene: TRBV5-8
d_gene: TRBD1
CDR3nt: TGTGCCAGCAGCCTGGAGGACAGGCCTTACACAGATACGCAGTATTTT
CDR3aa: CASSLEDRPYTDTQYF

abundance: once
j_gene: TRBJ1-6
v_gene: TRBV28
d_gene: TRBD1
CDR3nt: TGTGCCAGCAGTTTAGGGACAGGGGGCCACCCGCCCCTCCACTTT
CDR3aa: CASSLGTGGHPPLHF

abundance: once
j_gene: TRBJ2-2
v_gene: TRBV7-9
d_gene: TRBD1
CDR3nt: TGTGCCAGCAGCGCCAGGGGGCCGGCTAACACCGGGGAGCTGTTTTTT
CDR3aa: CASSARGPANTGELFF

abundance: .
j_gene: TRBJ2-3
v_gene: TRBV5-1
d_gene: .
CDR3nt: TGCGCCAGCAGCCCCAGTTGGCAGGGGCCAGATACGCAGTATTTT
CDR3aa: CASSPSWQGPDTQYF

abundance: .
j_gene: TRBJ2-1
v_gene: TRBV25-1
d_gene: TRBD2
CDR3nt: TGTGCCAGCAGTGAGGGGGACTACCGCTACAATGAGCAGTTCTTC
CDR3aa: CASSEGDYRYNEQFF

abundance: .
j_gene: TRBJ1-4
v_gene: TRBV5-8
d_gene: TRBD1
CDR3nt: TGTGCCAGCAGCTTGGGGACAGGGGACATACTGACTAATGAAAAACTGTTTTTT
CDR3aa: CASSLGTGDILTNEKLFF

abundance: .
j_gene: TRBJ2-7
v_gene: TRBV4-2
d_gene: TRBD1
CDR3nt: TGTGCCAGCAGCCGGACAGGGGGCTCCTACGAGCAGTACTTC
CDR3aa: CASSRTGGSYEQYF

abundance: .
j_gene: TRBJ2-5
v_gene: TRBV28
d_gene: .
CDR3nt: TGTGCCAGCAGTTTTCAGGCAGGGGCGCAAGAGACCCAGTACTTC
CDR3aa: CASSFQAGAQETQYF

abundance: .
j_gene: TRBJ1-3
v_gene: TRBV11-3
d_gene: .
CDR3nt: TGTGCCAGCAGCTTGGGGGGGCACGGAAACACCATATATTTT
CDR3aa: CASSLGGHGNTIYF

abundance: .
j_gene: TRBJ2-1
v_gene: TRBV7-8
d_gene: TRBD1
CDR3nt: TGTGCCAGCAGCTTAAGGGGCCATGGACAGGCCTACAATGAGCAGTTCTTC
CDR3aa: CASSLRGHGQAYNEQFF

abundance: .
j_gene: TRBJ1-2
v_gene: TRBV7-9
d_gene: .
CDR3nt: TGTGCCAGCAGCTTGGACTACCGAGACTATGGCTACACCTTC
CDR3aa: CASSLDYRDYGYTF

abundance: .
j_gene: TRBJ1-5
v_gene: TRBV6-2/TRBV6-3
d_gene: .
CDR3nt: TGTGCCAGCAGTTCCATTAGTCGGTATAGCAATCAGCCCCAGCATTTT
CDR3aa: CASSSISRYSNQPQHF

abundance: .
j_gene: TRBJ1-5
v_gene: TRBV7-2
d_gene: .
CDR3nt: TGTGCCAGCAGCTTAGACACCAGGGATTCACAGCCCCAGCATTTT
CDR3aa: CASSLDTRDSQPQHF

abundance: once
j_gene: TRBJ1-2
v_gene: TRBV28
d_gene: .
CDR3nt: TGTGCCAGCAGTGAACCCCACATCTTGGGGGCTTTTGTAGCTAACTATGGCTACACCTTC
CDR3aa: CASSEPHILGAFVANYGYTF

abundance: .
j_gene: TRBJ1-2
v_gene: TRBV29-1
d_gene: TRBD1
CDR3nt: TGCAGCGTTGTGGACAGGGGTTATGATGGCTACACCTTC
CDR3aa: CSVVDRGYDGYTF

abundance: .
j_gene: TRBJ2-2
v_gene: TRBV5-4
d_gene: TRBD2
CDR3nt: TGTGCCAGCAGCTGGGGACTAGCGGGCCGAGGGGAGCTGTTTTTT
CDR3aa: CASSWGLAGRGELFF

abundance: .
j_gene: TRBJ2-7
v_gene: TRBV21-1
d_gene: .
CDR3nt: TGTGCCAGAAAGGGGGACAAGTCCTACGAGCAGTACTTC
CDR3aa: CARKGDKSYEQYF

abundance: .
j_gene: TRBJ1-5
v_gene: TRBV28
d_gene: .
CDR3nt: TGTGCCAGCAGTTTAGTCAGGGATCAGCCCCAGCATTTT
CDR3aa: CASSLVRDQPQHF

abundance: .
j_gene: TRBJ2-2
v_gene: TRBV4-3
d_gene: TRBD2
CDR3nt: TGCGCCAGCAGCCAAGAGGGGAGAGGGGGCCTAGCGGGATATAACACCGGGGAGCTGTTTTTT
CDR3aa: CASSQEGRGGLAGYNTGELFF

abundance: .
j_gene: TRBJ2-3
v_gene: TRBV7-8
d_gene: TRBD2
CDR3nt: TGTGCCAGCATCCGAGTGGGACTAGCGGGGGTCACAGATACGCAGTATTTT
CDR3aa: CASIRVGLAGVTDTQYF

abundance: .
j_gene: TRBJ2-7
v_gene: TRBV28
d_gene: .
CDR3nt: TGTGCCAGCAGTTTTTCAGGTTTCTACGAGCAGTACTTC
CDR3aa: CASSFSGFYEQYF

abundance: .
j_gene: TRBJ2-1
v_gene: TRBV7-2
d_gene: TRBD2
CDR3nt: TGTGCCAGCAGCCCTCGACTAGCGGGGGAGCAGTTCTTC
CDR3aa: CASSPRLAGEQFF

abundance: .
j_gene: TRBJ2-2
v_gene: TRBV5-1
d_gene: .
CDR3nt: TGCGCCAGCATAGGTGGAGTTAACACCGGGGAGCTGTTTTTT
CDR3aa: CASIGGVNTGELFF

abundance: .
j_gene: TRBJ2-5
v_gene: TRBV3-1/TRBV3-2
d_gene: TRBD2
CDR3nt: TGTGCCAGCAGCCTATGGGGAGGGTGGCAAGAGACCCAGTACTTC
CDR3aa: CASSLWGGWQETQYF

abundance: .
j_gene: TRBJ1-6
v_gene: TRBV4-1
d_gene: TRBD1
CDR3nt: TGCGCCAGCAGAAACAGGGGCCGGCATTCACCCCTCCACTTT
CDR3aa: CASRNRGRHSPLHF

abundance: .
j_gene: TRBJ2-7
v_gene: TRBV6-2/TRBV6-3
d_gene: TRBD1
CDR3nt: TGTGCCAGCAGTTCTGACAGGGAGCTCTACGAGCAGTACTTC
CDR3aa: CASSSDRELYEQYF

abundance: .
j_gene: TRBJ2-1
v_gene: TRBV4-2
d_gene: TRBD2
CDR3nt: TGTGCCAGCAGCCGAGCGGGGGGTTCCTACAATGAGCAGTTCTTC
CDR3aa: CASSRAGGSYNEQFF

abundance: .
j_gene: TRBJ2-1
v_gene: TRBV2
d_gene: .
CDR3nt: TGTGCCAGCAGCCGACGGGCACTAGACCTTTACAATGAGCAGTTCTTC
CDR3aa: CASSRRALDLYNEQFF

abundance: once
j_gene: TRBJ2-5
v_gene: TRBV11-2
d_gene: .
CDR3nt: TGTGCCAGCAGCTCCAGGGGGGTGGGAGGAGAGACCCAGTACTTC
CDR3aa: CASSSRGVGGETQYF

abundance: .
j_gene: TRBJ1-2
v_gene: TRBV3-1/TRBV3-2
d_gene: .
CDR3nt: TGTGCCAGCAGCCAAGTGGGGGCAGGAAACTATGGCTACACCTTC
CDR3aa: CASSQVGAGNYGYTF

abundance: .
j_gene: TRBJ2-3
v_gene: TRBV19
d_gene: TRBD2
CDR3nt: TGTGCCAGTAGTACTGTACTAGCGGGAGGTGGTCCAGATACGCAGTATTTT
CDR3aa: CASSTVLAGGGPDTQYF